Given below is one T cell receptor beta chain in context. The target antigen is unknown. These data originate in a study of cytomegalovirus exposure and HLA in healthy donors. General observations from the study: What TCR beta sequences reportedly achieved was accurate prediction of HLA-A and HLA-B alleles in most subjects. Most TCRs appeared rarely, but some public TCRs recurred in many donors. Researchers counted over 150 TCR beta chains as cytomegalovirus-associated. In an earlier analysis, most TCR beta V segments were productive about 87% or about 30% of the time.

This PCR relied on a set of 60 Vbeta primers and 13 Jbeta primers. This table comes from immunoSEQ multiplex PCR, and its TCRdb copy is limited to in-frame clones, with some not included. The sample lists around 140,000 clones, around 73% occurring once. Germline values: CDR1 SNHLY, CDR2 FYNNEI. V was pared by 6 bases and J by 4 bases, with 10 bases of the junction left unmatched. The CDR3 spans 15 residues. This sequence originates from a female donor in good health and CMV-seronegative. This rearrangement joins TRBV2 to TRBJ2-3, with TRBD2 matching over 7 bases. Sequencing was done on a sample of PBMCs. As DNA, the CDR3 is TGTGCCAGCAGCCGCAGCGAGCGGGGCTCAGATACGCAGTATTTT. Its translation is CASSRSERGSDTQYF.